This TCR beta chain is drawn from a study of PD-L1 blockade in urothelial cancer. Study-wide background: Blood yielded a median of around 150,000 T cells per sample.

Spiking each PCR with synthetic TCR analog templates was performed. The assay was immunoSEQ multiplex PCR, and TCRdb's table has in-frame clones only and misses some. The sample has around 41,000 clones, around nine tenths seen once. Deletions cut 5 bases from V and 2 bases from J, with 9 bases between. Germline CDR1 KGHSH, CDR2 LQKENI. This CDR3 is 13 amino acids long. The receptor comes from a woman aged 60-75 years with urothelial cancer. The material sequenced was PBMCs, taken around atezolizumab (anti-PD-L1) treatment. The gene calls are TRBV18 and TRBJ1-2; possible D gene TRBD1, 5 bases. The DNA for the CDR3 is TGTGCCAGCTCATCGCAGGGCAACTATGGCTACACCTTC. Residues: CASSSQGNYGYTF.